The TCR beta chain described here comes from a study of blood T cell repertoires in COVID-19. Study in general: Researchers got acute and convalescent COVID-19 samples from the United States, Italy and Spain. Nucleic acid was either cDNA or gDNA, and it came from T cells, B-cell-depleted T cells, or PBMCs.

V gave up 3 bases and J gave up 4 bases; unmatched junction bases: 12. This CDR3 is built from 17 residues. The germline V gene encodes CDR1 MDHEN and CDR2 SYDVKM. In the original analysis: Reference gene primer amplification in the assay estimated nucleated cell counts. Measured with immunoSEQ multiplex PCR; TCRdb has only the in-frame clones, and not every one. The D gene and trimming were derived from the DNA, and the V and J assignments and clone size from that table. The data hold 140,000 or so clones, with 85% to 90% observed a single time. Sequences were obtained from peripheral blood. The clonotype comes from a woman between 45 and 65 years old with active or convalescent COVID-19. This chain uses TRBV28 with TRBJ2-5; 9 bases line up with TRBD2. CDR3 loop: CASSLGGGRGIGETQYF. In DNA, the CDR3 is TGTGCCAGCAGTTTGGGTGGCGGGAGGGGGATAGGAGAGACCCAGTACTTC.